The 4 T cell receptor beta chains presented below share a single source sample, sequenced in a study of cytomegalovirus exposure and HLA in healthy donors. PCR used 60 Vbeta primers and 13 Jbeta primers. Assay used: immunoSEQ multiplex PCR; TCRdb lists only in-frame clones, some missing. The sample has approximately 32,000 clones, roughly 84% seen once. The sample consisted of PBMCs. These receptor sequences come from a woman younger than 30 in good health and CMV-seronegative.

The J gene is TRBJ2-3, the V gene TRBV2; 12 positions match TRBD1. In germline, CDR1 is SNHLY, CDR2 FYNNEI. The CDR3 spans 15 residues. Germline trimming cut 6 bases from V and 5 bases from J; bases unmatched to any gene: 6. CDR3 region: CASSPGQGARDTQYF. The CDR3 coding sequence is TGTGCCAGCAGCCCGGGACAGGGGGCACGAGATACGCAGTATTTT.

The chain recombines TRBV2 with TRBJ2-7; D remains unclear. V lost 6 bases and J lost 3, with 9 bases in between. The CDR3 extends over 12 amino acids. The V gene's germline CDR1 is SNHLY and CDR2 FYNNEI. CDR3: CASSANLYEQYF. The CDR3, as DNA: TGTGCCAGCAGCGCTAATCTCTACGAGCAGTACTTC.

This clone appeared a single time. The CDR3 DNA follows: TGTGCCACCAGCAGAGATAACAGGGGTGGAGAGAAGTACTTC. Its protein product is CATSRDNRGGEKYF. V gene TRBV15 combines with J gene TRBJ2-5; 7 positions agree with TRBD1. This CDR3 region has 14 residues. Losses at the gene ends were 0 bases for V and 12 bases for J; bases not matched to a gene: 10. Germline V lookup: CDR1 LNHNV, CDR2 YYDKDF (reference sequence). The whole variable domain, filled in from reference TRBV15 and TRBJ2-5, reads DAMVIQNPRYQVTQFGKPVTLSCSQTLNHNVMYWYQQKSSQAPKLLFHYYDKDFNNEADTPDNFQSRRPNTSFCFLDIRSPGLGDTAMYLCATSRDNRGGEKYFGPGTRLLVL.

The V call is TRBV21-1, the J call TRBJ1-1; the table's D call, TRBD1, was not checked against the DNA. TRBV21-1 is tagged as a pseudogene. The CDR3 runs 18 residues. The CDR3 coding sequence is TGTGCCAGCAGCAAAGAGAAAGGGACACAGGCGGTTGCCACTGAAGCTTTCTTT. Translating gives CASSKEKGTQAVATEAFF.